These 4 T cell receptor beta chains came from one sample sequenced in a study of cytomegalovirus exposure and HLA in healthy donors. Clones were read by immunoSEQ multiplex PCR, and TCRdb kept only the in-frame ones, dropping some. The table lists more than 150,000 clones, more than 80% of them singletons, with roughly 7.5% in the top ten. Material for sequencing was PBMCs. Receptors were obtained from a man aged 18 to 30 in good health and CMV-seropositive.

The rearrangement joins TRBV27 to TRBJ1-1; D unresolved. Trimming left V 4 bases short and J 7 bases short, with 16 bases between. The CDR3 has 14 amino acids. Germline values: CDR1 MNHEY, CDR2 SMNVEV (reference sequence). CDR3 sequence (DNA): TGTGCCAGCAGTTCGAAAGTGGGCCCGGATGAAGCTTTCTTT. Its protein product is CASSSKVGPDEAFF.

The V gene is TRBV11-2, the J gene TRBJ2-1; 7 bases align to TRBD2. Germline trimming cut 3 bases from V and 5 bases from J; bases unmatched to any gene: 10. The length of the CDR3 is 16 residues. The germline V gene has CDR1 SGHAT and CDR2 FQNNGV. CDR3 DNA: TGTGCCAGCAGCTTGATCGGAGCGGGATCCCACAATGAGCAGTTCTTC. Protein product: CASSLIGAGSHNEQFF.

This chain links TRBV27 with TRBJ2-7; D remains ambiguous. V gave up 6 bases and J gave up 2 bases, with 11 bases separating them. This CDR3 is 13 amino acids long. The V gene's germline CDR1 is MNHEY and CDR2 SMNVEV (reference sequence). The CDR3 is CASRLSYAYEQYF. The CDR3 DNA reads TGTGCCAGCAGACTTTCTTACGCCTACGAGCAGTACTTC.

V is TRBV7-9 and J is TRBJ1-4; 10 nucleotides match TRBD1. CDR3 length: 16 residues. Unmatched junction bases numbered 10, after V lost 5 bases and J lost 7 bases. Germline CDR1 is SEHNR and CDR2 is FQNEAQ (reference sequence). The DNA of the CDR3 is TGTGCCAGCAGCCCGATCGACAGGGGGCAGGGTGAAAAACTGTTTTTT. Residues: CASSPIDRGQGEKLFF. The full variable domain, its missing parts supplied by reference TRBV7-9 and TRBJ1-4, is DTGVSQNPRHKITKRGQNVTFRCDPISEHNRLYWYRQTLGQGPEFLTYFQNEAQLEKSRLLSDRFSAERPKGSFSTLEIQRTEQGDSAMYLCASSPIDRGQGEKLFFGSGTQLSVL.